A single sample gave rise to the 32 T cell receptor beta chains below, sequenced in a study of glioma-infiltrating T cells after dendritic cell vaccination (dated by TCRdb to the mid-2010s). In the paper's terms, the time point label means: after dendritic cell vaccination, including at tumor progression/relapse. The method was the immunoSEQ multiplex PCR assay. Not all clones reach the TCRdb copy of this immuneACCESS table, which keeps in-frame sequences only. Checked studies attribute under half of the gap to unresolved V genes and leave the rest unexplained. Counted in this sample were about 65,000 clones; approximately 86% of them appeared once. Of the sample, approximately 10% falls within the top ten clones. The starting material was blood, obtained after dendritic cell vaccination. These receptors were collected from a human donor with glioblastoma.

The chain links TRBV2 to TRBJ2-7; D is possibly TRBD1 (6 bases). Germline CDR1 and CDR2: SNHLY and FYNNEI. The CDR3 extends over 14 amino acids. Between the trimmed V and J ends, which lost 6 bases and 3 bases, there was a span of 15 bases. DNA for the CDR3: TGTGCCAGCAGAGACAGGTGGTCCCTCTACGAGCAGTACTTC. As protein: CASRDRWSLYEQYF.

The chain uses TRBV29-1 and TRBJ2-1; 11 nucleotides match TRBD2. CDR1 is SQVTM, CDR2 ANQGSEA, per germline. The CDR3 length is 14 residues. Germline trimming cut 7 bases from V and 4 bases from J; bases unmatched to any gene: 6. CDR3 loop: CSGQTSGIYNEQFF. The CDR3 nucleotides read TGCAGCGGCCAGACTAGCGGGATTTACAATGAGCAGTTCTTC.

The chain joins TRBV19 to TRBJ2-7; 7 bases are a match to TRBD1. The CDR3 has 14 residues. V lost 5 bases to trimming and J lost 2 bases; unmatched junction nucleotides: 6. Germline assignment: CDR1 LNHDA and CDR2 SQIVND (reference sequence). The chain's CDR3 is CASSDPGQTYEQYF. Here the CDR3 DNA reads TGTGCCAGTAGTGACCCGGGACAGACCTACGAGCAGTACTTC.

The gene calls are TRBV19 and TRBJ2-7; no clear D. Germline V lookup: CDR1 LNHDA, CDR2 SQIVND (reference sequence). V lost 3 bases and J 9 bases, leaving 15 bases between the germline ends. The CDR3 covers 13 residues. The CDR3 nucleotides read TGTGCCAGTAGTATGGAAACGGAGTCTGCGCAGTACTTC. Residues: CASSMETESAQYF.

This clone counts as medium-sized. The V call is TRBV19, the J call TRBJ2-7; D may be TRBD1 (6 bases). The CDR3 covers 12 residues. V gave up 5 bases and J gave up 2 bases, with 7 bases separating them. From germline, CDR1 is LNHDA and CDR2 SQIVND (reference sequence). CDR3 coding DNA: TGTGCCAGTAGTGGGGGCACCTACGAGCAGTACTTC. Its translation is CASSGGTYEQYF. Drawing the rest from reference TRBV19 and TRBJ2-7, the complete variable domain is DGGITQSPKYLFRKEGQNVTLSCEQNLNHDAMYWYRQDPGQGLRLIYYSQIVNDFQKGDIAEGYSVSREKKESFPLTVTSAQKNPTAFYLCASSGGTYEQYFGPGTRLTVT.

This clone was seen once. The V call is TRBV11-1, the J call TRBJ2-7, with D possibly being TRBD2 (5 bases). The CDR3 spans 14 residues. CDR1 SGHAT and CDR2 FQDESV come from the germline V gene (reference sequence). V lost 3 bases and J lost 0, with 9 bases in between. The CDR3 nucleotides read TGTGCCAGCAGCTTCGAGGGTAGCTCCTACGAGCAGTACTTC. Translation gives CASSFEGSSYEQYF.

V is TRBV7-2 and J is TRBJ2-5; 13 positions agree with TRBD2. This CDR3 region has 16 residues. Germline V gene lookup returns CDR1 SGHTA and CDR2 FQGNSA. V shed 3 bases and J 5 bases; nucleotides not matched to a gene: 6. CDR3 residues: CASSFQGLAGAETQYF. CDR3 sequence (DNA): TGTGCCAGCAGCTTCCAAGGACTAGCGGGAGCGGAGACCCAGTACTTC.

The rearrangement joins TRBV19 to TRBJ1-3, with D possibly being TRBD1 (5 bases). CDR1 is LNHDA and CDR2 is SQIVND in the germline V gene (reference sequence). Trimming removed 11 bases at V and 2 bases at J, with 19 bases between. This CDR3 has 15 residues. DNA of the CDR3: TGTGCCTCCCGACAGAAGGGCACCCCTGGAAACACCATATATTTT. Translating gives CASRQKGTPGNTIYF. Full variable domain (outside the CDR3, taken from reference TRBV19 and TRBJ1-3): DGGITQSPKYLFRKEGQNVTLSCEQNLNHDAMYWYRQDPGQGLRLIYYSQIVNDFQKGDIAEGYSVSREKKESFPLTVTSAQKNPTAFYLCASRQKGTPGNTIYFGEGSWLTVV.

This clone was observed once. V and J are TRBV5-1 and TRBJ2-1, with a possible D match to TRBD1 (5 bases). The germline CDR1 and CDR2 sequences are SGHRS and YFSETQ. This CDR3 region has 13 residues. Trimming removed 0 bases from V and 8 bases from J, with 9 bases in between. CDR3 sequence (DNA): TGCGCCAGCAGCTTGGGGCAGGGATATGAGCAGTTCTTC. As protein: CASSLGQGYEQFF.

The gene calls are TRBV9 and TRBJ1-5, with D unclear. Trimming took off 1 base at V and 6 bases at J, with 8 bases between the two ends. CDR3 length: 13 residues. From germline, CDR1 is SGDLS and CDR2 YYNGEE. CDR3 protein: CASSVHEGQPQHF. CDR3 coding DNA: TGTGCCAGCAGCGTACACGAGGGTCAGCCCCAGCATTTT. Looking up the rest from reference TRBV9 and TRBJ1-5 gives the full variable domain: DSGVTQTPKHLITATGQRVTLRCSPRSGDLSVYWYQQSLDQGLQFLIQYYNGEERAKGNILERFSAQQFPDLHSELNLSSLELGDSALYFCASSVHEGQPQHFGDGTRLSIL.

The V call is TRBV7-3, the J call TRBJ1-3; 7 bases are shared with TRBD1. There are 15 residues in the CDR3. The V gene end was trimmed by 5 bases and the J gene end by 3 bases; junction bases not matched to a gene: 7. Per the germline V gene, CDR1 is SGHTA and CDR2 is FQGTGA. CDR3 sequence reads: CASSLSTGIGNTIYF. CDR3 in DNA: TGTGCCAGCAGCCTCTCGACAGGGATTGGAAACACCATATATTTT.

The chain has TRBV9 and TRBJ2-3; D gene uncertain. CDR3 length: 12 amino acids. Germline CDR1 is SGDLS and CDR2 is YYNGEE. V was pared by 2 bases and J by 9 bases, with 10 bases between. CDR3 DNA sequence: TGTGCCAGCAGCGTCGAACGAGGCACGCAGTATTTT. Translation: CASSVERGTQYF.

The chain joins TRBV28 to TRBJ2-3, with 10 bases aligning to TRBD1. The CDR3 covers 16 residues. The J segment lost 3 bases and the V segment lost 10 bases, leaving 13 bases of the junction unmatched. Germline CDR1 is MDHEN and CDR2 is SYDVKM. CDR3: CATSEPGQGRTDTQYF. CDR3 bases: TGTGCCACCTCCGAACCGGGACAGGGGCGGACAGATACGCAGTATTTT. The full variable domain, its missing parts supplied by reference TRBV28 and TRBJ2-3, is DVKVTQSSRYLVKRTGEKVFLECVQDMDHENMFWYRQDPGLGLRLIYFSYDVKMKEKGDIPEGYSVSREKKERFSLILESASTNQTSMYLCATSEPGQGRTDTQYFGPGTRLTVL.

The chain joins TRBV27 to TRBJ2-7, with TRBD1 matching over 7 bases. The CDR3 runs 14 residues. Germline assignment: CDR1 MNHEY and CDR2 SMNVEV (reference sequence). Germline trimming cut 4 bases from V and 4 bases from J; bases unmatched to any gene: 7. Written as DNA, the CDR3 is TGTGCCAGCAGTTCCGGAGCAGGGGGATACGAGCAGTACTTC. Translating it yields CASSSGAGGYEQYF.

This clone was recorded once. This chain joins TRBV19 and TRBJ1-2, with 7 positions matching TRBD1. CDR3 length: 17 amino acids. Looked up from germline, CDR1 is LNHDA and CDR2 is SQIVND (reference sequence). Losses at the gene ends were 4 bases for V and 5 bases for J; bases not matched to a gene: 16. In DNA, the CDR3 is TGTGCCAGTAGTAAGAGGACAGGCCGACGGAATTCATATGGCTACACCTTC. Its translation is CASSKRTGRRNSYGYTF.

This clone has a single count. The J gene is TRBJ1-2, the V gene TRBV5-1; TRBD1 matches at 9 bases. This CDR3 is 14 amino acids long. Germline assignment: CDR1 SGHRS and CDR2 YFSETQ. The J segment lost 6 bases and the V segment lost 0 bases, leaving 3 bases of the junction unmatched. The CDR3 DNA reads TGCGCCAGCAGCTTGGGACAGGGGGTAGATGGCTACACCTTC. This sequence encodes CASSLGQGVDGYTF.

V usage is TRBV7-2 and J usage is TRBJ1-2, with D possibly being TRBD1 (5 bases). Germline V gene sequence: CDR1 SGHTA, CDR2 FQGNSA. V dropped 1 base and J dropped 6 bases, with 15 bases sitting between them. The CDR3 consists of 15 residues. CDR3 region: CASSLDRAGSDGYTF. CDR3 sequence (DNA): TGTGCCAGCAGCTTAGATCGGGCAGGGTCGGATGGCTACACCTTC.

The rearrangement uses TRBV21-1 and TRBJ1-6. TRBV21-1 is labeled a pseudogene. This CDR3 is built from 11 residues. The CDR3 sequence is CARVETETLHF. The CDR3 coding sequence is TGTGCCAGAGTCGAAACGGAGACGCTCCACTTT.

V and J are TRBV19 and TRBJ1-1; 7 nucleotides align to TRBD1. Per the germline V gene, CDR1 is LNHDA and CDR2 is SQIVND (reference sequence). The CDR3 is 13 amino acids. The V segment lost 2 bases and the J segment 7 bases; nucleotides outside the gene matches: 4. The CDR3 bases are TGTGCCAGTAGTATAACAGGGGAAATTGAAGCTTTCTTT. Translating it yields CASSITGEIEAFF.

A single count supports this clone. The CDR3 DNA is TGTGCCAGCAGTGAATGGGGTAGCGGGGGGCAAGAGACCCAGTACTTC. Translation: CASSEWGSGGQETQYF. The chain uses TRBV25-1 and TRBJ2-5, with 10 bases lining up with TRBD2. V trimming: 1 base; J trimming: 2 bases; junction bases outside the gene matches: 4. Germline CDR1 MGHDK, CDR2 SYGVNS. The CDR3 length is 16 residues.

The gene calls are TRBV30 and TRBJ1-5, with a weak D call TRBD1 (5 bases). Germline CDR1 is GTSNPN and CDR2 is SVGIG (reference sequence). This CDR3 has 13 amino acids. Trimming took 5 bases from V and 5 from J, leaving 13 bases between them. CDR3 DNA sequence: TGTGCCTGGGGGGGGAGCTCCGATCAGCCCCAGCATTTT. Translation: CAWGGSSDQPQHF.

J is TRBJ2-7 and V is TRBV11-3, with 10 bases aligning to TRBD1. CDR1 SGHNT and CDR2 YENEEA come from the germline V gene. This CDR3 spans 20 amino acids. With 3 bases clipped from V and 0 bases from J, the junction kept 17 bases outside the gene matches. The CDR3 here is CASSLEDRGFLGPSSYEQYF. As DNA, the CDR3 is TGTGCCAGCAGCTTGGAGGACAGGGGGTTTTTGGGACCGAGCTCCTACGAGCAGTACTTC.

The J gene is TRBJ2-7, the V gene TRBV10-1, with 8 bases that match TRBD1. Germline trimming cut 5 bases from V and 6 bases from J; bases unmatched to any gene: 6. The CDR3 is made up of 13 amino acids. The V gene's germline CDR1 is WNHNN and CDR2 SYGVQD (reference sequence). The CDR3 loop is CASSLRTGLEQYF. CDR3 DNA: TGCGCCAGCAGTCTCCGGACAGGGCTCGAGCAGTACTTC.

The V and J genes are TRBV6-5 and TRBJ2-5; 13 bases fit TRBD2. Per germline, CDR1 MNHEY and CDR2 SVGAGI. The CDR3 covers 15 residues. V was pared by 5 bases and J by 5 bases, with 5 bases of the junction left unmatched. The chain's CDR3 is CASSMGLAGKETQYF. Here the CDR3 DNA reads TGTGCCAGCAGTATGGGACTAGCGGGAAAGGAGACCCAGTACTTC.

The CDR3 protein is CASSSQQITISGTQYF. The CDR3 bases are TGTGCCAGCAGCTCACAACAAATCACAATCTCGGGGACCCAGTACTTC. The J gene is TRBJ2-5, the V gene TRBV7-8, with D unresolved. Trimming stripped 4 bases from V and 7 bases from J, with 22 bases between. This CDR3 spans 16 amino acids. Germline V gives CDR1 SGHVS, CDR2 FQNEAQ.

V and J are TRBV10-2 and TRBJ1-1; perhaps TRBD1 as D (6 bases). This CDR3 has 13 amino acids. Germline V gene data show CDR1 as WSHSY and CDR2 as SAAADI. Trimming pared 4 bases from V and 5 bases from J, leaving 11 bases between. CDR3 sequence (DNA): TGCGCCAGCAGTGGGGGGCTCGGGACTGAAGCTTTCTTT. Amino acid sequence: CASSGGLGTEAFF.

The chain combines TRBV6-5 with TRBJ1-5; possibly TRBD1 for D (6 bases). The germline gives CDR1 MNHEY, CDR2 SVGAGI. V was trimmed by 6 bases and J by 2 bases, leaving 14 bases between them. The CDR3 length is 15 residues. CDR3 sequence reads: CASRGQSVGNQPQHF. DNA for the CDR3: TGTGCCAGCAGAGGACAGTCGGTTGGCAATCAGCCCCAGCATTTT.

The V call is TRBV4-2, the J call TRBJ2-1, with TRBD2 identical over 11 bases. CDR1 is LGHNA and CDR2 is YNFKEQ in the germline V gene. CDR3 length: 16 residues. The V segment lost 4 bases and the J segment 4 bases; nucleotides outside the gene matches: 6. CDR3 sequence (DNA): TGTGCCAGCAGCCCCCCCTCTAGCGGGGGGTACAATGAGCAGTTCTTC. It encodes CASSPPSSGGYNEQFF.

The J gene is TRBJ2-3, the V gene TRBV5-4, with 9 bases matching TRBD2. V was pared by 8 bases and J by 1 base, with 5 bases of the junction left unmatched. CDR3 length equals 14 residues. CDR1 and CDR2 (germline): SGHNT, YYREEE (reference sequence). The CDR3 bases are TGTGCCAGTACTTTAGCGGGGGGCACAGATACGCAGTATTTT. Its protein product is CASTLAGGTDTQYF. The full variable domain, rest sourced from reference TRBV5-4 and TRBJ2-3, is ETGVTQSPTHLIKTRGQQVTLRCSSQSGHNTVSWYQQALGQGPQFIFQYYREEENGRGNFPPRFSGLQFPNYSSELNVNALELDDSALYLCASTLAGGTDTQYFGPGTRLTVL.

This sequence joins TRBV4-3 and TRBJ2-7; TRBD2 matches at 11 bases. CDR1 is LGHNA, CDR2 YSLEER, per germline. This CDR3 comprises 16 residues. Unmatched junction bases numbered 3, after V lost 0 bases and J lost 2 bases. CDR3 sequence (DNA): TGCGCCAGCAGCCAAGACCTAGCGGGGGGACCCTACGAGCAGTACTTC. Its translation: CASSQDLAGGPYEQYF.

This chain links TRBV5-6 with TRBJ2-3; no firm D call. The germline CDR1 and CDR2 sequences are SGHDT and YYEEEE. The CDR3 length is 12 residues. Trimming took 5 bases from V and 7 from J, leaving 11 bases between them. CDR3 residues: CASRGTENTQYF. The CDR3 DNA reads as TGTGCCAGCAGGGGCACGGAAAATACGCAGTATTTT.

The rearrangement uses TRBV9 and TRBJ2-2; 9 bases are shared with TRBD1. Germline assignment: CDR1 SGDLS and CDR2 YYNGEE. This CDR3 spans 16 amino acids. V gave up 0 bases and J gave up 7 bases; unmatched junction bases: 7. DNA of the CDR3: TGTGCCAGCAGCGTAGCTCGGACAGGGGAACACGGGGAGCTGTTTTTT. Amino acids: CASSVARTGEHGELFF.